A selection of T cell receptor beta chains follows, all from one sample in a study of T cell repertoires in aging, cancer and after chemotherapy. MiXCR, applied by TCRdb to the multiplex PCR reads, yields one record per CDR3 protein. This sample has several thousand distinct CDR3 sequences, with about 24% found just once. The sample consisted of blood. All receptors come from a human donor with a solid tumor. Both conserved end residues are part of each CDR3. The D gene is left open where the match is weak. Clone sizes are given selectively: once, few, many, or a class where the clone is expanded.

J gene | V gene | D gene | clone size | CDR3 protein | CDR3 DNA
TRBJ1-2 | TRBV5-6 | - | medium-sized | CASSPGGASGYTF | TGTGCCAGCAGCCCCGGGGGGGCTAGTGGCTACACCTTC
TRBJ2-5 | TRBV6-2/TRBV6-3 | - | medium-sized | CASSSHDREETQYF | TGTGCCAGCAGTTCTCATGACAGAGAAGAGACCCAGTACTTC
TRBJ1-2 | TRBV27 | TRBD1 | - | CASSGQGYGYTF | TGTGCCAGCAGCGGACAGGGCTATGGCTACACCTTC
TRBJ2-5 | TRBV7-6 | - | medium-sized | CASSLGGSGGETQYF | TGTGCCAGCAGCTTAGGTGGCAGTGGGGGGGAGACCCAGTACTTC
TRBJ1-1 | TRBV13 | TRBD1 | medium-sized | CASSWGQGLNTEAFF | TGTGCCAGCAGCTGGGGACAGGGACTTAACACTGAAGCTTTCTTT
TRBJ1-2 | TRBV12-3/TRBV12-4 | - | medium-sized | CASSKSLTSGYGYTF | TGTGCCAGCAGCAAATCACTTACGAGTGGCTATGGCTACACCTTC
TRBJ2-5 | TRBV19 | - | large | CASSIAALETQYF | TGTGCCAGTAGTATAGCGGCACTAGAGACCCAGTACTTC
TRBJ1-2 | TRBV6-5 | TRBD1 | medium-sized | CASTPGQGGYYGYTF | TGTGCCAGCACTCCAGGACAGGGGGGATACTATGGCTACACCTTC
TRBJ2-7 | TRBV6-4 | TRBD2 | medium-sized | CASSREGGGEQYF | TGTGCCAGCAGCCGGGAGGGGGGTGGCGAGCAGTACTTC
TRBJ1-1 | TRBV29-1 | - | large | CSLYRSWDTEAFF | TGCAGCTTGTACCGATCTTGGGACACTGAAGCTTTCTTT
TRBJ1-1 | TRBV20-1 | TRBD1 | once | CSARGTENTEAFF | TGCAGTGCTAGGGGGACAGAGAACACTGAAGCTTTCTTT
TRBJ1-2 | TRBV20-1 | TRBD1 | few | CSAHERVQGANGYTF | TGCAGTGCTCACGAGAGGGTACAGGGGGCGAATGGCTACACCTTC
TRBJ1-2 | TRBV9 | - | - | CASRGDGYTF | TGTGCCAGCAGGGGCGATGGCTACACCTTC
TRBJ1-1 | TRBV7-2 | - | - | CASSSTSPQNTEAFF | TGTGCCAGCAGCTCCACCTCCCCCCAGAACACTGAAGCTTTCTTT
TRBJ2-2 | TRBV7-2 | - | many | CASSLVPGSTGELFF | TGTGCCAGCAGCTTAGTACCGGGATCGACCGGGGAGCTGTTTTTT
TRBJ1-1 | TRBV9 | - | - | CASSPSPKAWNTEVFF | TGTGCCAGCAGCCCCTCCCCCAAAGCGTGGAACACTGAAGTTTTCTTT
TRBJ1-5 | TRBV5-5 | - | medium-sized | CASRQFDSNQPQHF | TGTGCCAGCCGACAGTTCGATAGCAATCAGCCCCAGCATTTT
TRBJ2-5 | TRBV20-1 | - | few | CSARGSGGLQTPRQETQYF | TGCAGTGCTAGAGGGTCAGGAGGCCTCCAAACCCCAAGGCAGGAGACCCAGTACTTC
TRBJ1-5 | TRBV27 | TRBD1 | medium-sized | CASSSTGGSNQPQHF | TGTGCCAGCAGTTCGACAGGGGGTAGCAATCAGCCCCAGCATTTT
TRBJ1-2 | TRBV6-5 | - | medium-sized | CASSKQGGGGYGYTF | TGTGCCAGCAGTAAACAGGGCGGGGGCGGGTATGGCTACACCTTC
TRBJ2-7 | TRBV20-1 | TRBD1 | - | CSVQGTETYEQYF | TGCAGTGTCCAAGGGACAGAAACCTACGAGCAGTACTTC
TRBJ1-2 | TRBV7-9 | TRBD1 | medium-sized | CASSLVTGNYGYTF | TGTGCCAGCAGCTTAGTGACAGGGAACTATGGCTACACCTTC
TRBJ1-2 | TRBV7-2 | TRBD1 | - | CASSSRQGNYGYTF | TGTGCCAGCAGCAGCCGACAGGGAAACTATGGCTACACCTTC
TRBJ2-1 | TRBV20-1 | - | many | CSALLVSNEQFF | TGCAGTGCTCTCCTAGTTTCCAATGAGCAGTTCTTC
TRBJ2-7 | TRBV28 | TRBD1 | - | CASRDRTGGEQYF | TGTGCCAGCAGAGATAGGACAGGGGGCGAGCAGTACTTC
TRBJ1-4 | TRBV12-3/TRBV12-4 | - | medium-sized | CASSVGPKWEKLFF | TGTGCCAGCAGTGTGGGACCGAAATGGGAAAAACTGTTTTTT
TRBJ2-7 | TRBV7-9 | - | few | CASSSADLGLYEQYF | TGTGCCAGCAGCTCCGCGGACCTGGGGCTTTACGAGCAGTACTTC
TRBJ1-4 | TRBV11-3 | - | - | CASSQTSGDEKLFF | TGTGCCAGCAGCCAGACAAGTGGGGATGAAAAACTGTTTTTT
TRBJ2-4 | TRBV12-3/TRBV12-4 | - | - | CAIRDEKNIQYF | TGTGCCATCAGGGACGAAAAAAACATTCAGTACTTC
TRBJ2-5 | TRBV6-5 | TRBD1 | once | CASSQGQGQETQYF | TGTGCCAGCAGCCAGGGACAGGGGCAAGAGACCCAGTACTTC
TRBJ2-2 | TRBV18 | - | medium-sized | CASSPPNGGQAGELFF | TGTGCCAGCTCACCTCCCAACGGGGGCCAGGCCGGGGAGCTGTTTTTT
TRBJ1-2 | TRBV6-2/TRBV6-3 | - | medium-sized | CASSSTGYGYTF | TGTGCCAGCAGTTCAACAGGCTATGGCTACACCTTC
TRBJ1-2 | TRBV20-1 | - | few | CSVGLGDYGYTF | TGCAGTGTCGGCTTGGGGGACTATGGCTACACCTTC
TRBJ2-5 | TRBV6-5 | TRBD1 | few | CASWAGTGEIKTQYF | TGTGCCAGCTGGGCCGGGACAGGGGAAATAAAGACCCAGTACTTC
TRBJ1-5 | TRBV12-3/TRBV12-4 | TRBD1 | medium-sized | CASSGTGDQPQHF | TGTGCCAGCAGCGGGACAGGAGATCAGCCCCAGCATTTT
TRBJ2-7 | TRBV6-1 | TRBD1 | medium-sized | CASRKDQTGRGNEQYF | TGTGCCAGCCGAAAGGACCAGACAGGGAGAGGTAACGAGCAGTACTTC
TRBJ1-2 | TRBV29-1 | - | - | CSVGAADYGYTF | TGCAGCGTTGGTGCAGCGGACTATGGCTACACCTTC
TRBJ2-7 | TRBV7-2 | - | - | CASSLESGAGKTYEQYF | TGTGCCAGCAGCTTGGAATCTGGGGCAGGGAAAACCTACGAGCAGTACTTC
TRBJ2-3 | TRBV27 | - | large | CASSAAWDTVDTQYF | TGTGCCAGCAGCGCCGCTTGGGATACAGTAGATACGCAGTATTTT
TRBJ2-1 | TRBV6-2/TRBV6-3 | TRBD2 | medium-sized | CASSSGGPINEQFF | TGTGCCAGCAGTAGCGGGGGGCCCATTAATGAGCAGTTCTTC
TRBJ2-1 | TRBV18 | - | few | CASSPYNEQFF | TGTGCCAGCTCCCCGTACAATGAGCAGTTCTTC
TRBJ2-1 | TRBV5-1 | - | few | CASSSEGQYNEQFF | TGCGCCAGCAGCTCCGAAGGACAGTACAATGAGCAGTTCTTC
TRBJ2-4 | TRBV7-9 | - | many | CASSLFGVDIQYF | TGTGCCAGCAGCTTATTCGGGGTAGACATTCAGTACTTC
TRBJ2-7 | TRBV28 | TRBD1 | - | CASSLGDRETGYEQYF | TGTGCCAGCAGTTTAGGAGACAGGGAAACTGGCTACGAGCAGTACTTC